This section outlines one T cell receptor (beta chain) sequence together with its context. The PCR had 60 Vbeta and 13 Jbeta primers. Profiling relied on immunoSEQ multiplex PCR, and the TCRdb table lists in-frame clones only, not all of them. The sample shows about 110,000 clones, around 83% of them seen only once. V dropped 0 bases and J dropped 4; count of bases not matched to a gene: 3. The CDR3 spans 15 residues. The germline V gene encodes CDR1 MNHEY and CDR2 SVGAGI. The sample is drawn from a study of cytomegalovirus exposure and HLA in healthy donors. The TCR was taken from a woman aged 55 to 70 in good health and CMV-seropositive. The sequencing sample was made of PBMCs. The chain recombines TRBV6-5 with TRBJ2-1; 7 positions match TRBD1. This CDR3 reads CASSYSGQRYNEQFF. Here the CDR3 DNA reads TGTGCCAGCAGTTACTCGGGACAGAGATACAATGAGCAGTTCTTC.